The source of this T cell receptor beta chain is a study of radiation and T cells in renal cell carcinoma. Stated treatment: treatment-naive control, cytoreductive nephrectomy. Treatment-naive patients without radiation supplied the control tumors at nephrectomy. The tumor was a clear cell renal cell carcinoma. General observations from the study: Compared with controls, irradiated tumors showed greater TCR clonality. Sampling covered only 0.95 to 1 g of each tumor.

This table comes from immunoSEQ multiplex PCR, and its TCRdb copy is limited to in-frame clones, with some not included. The data hold about 16,000 clones, with more than 55% observed a single time. As for this clone: Its antigen is unidentified.

The germline V gene has CDR1 SGHNT and CDR2 YYREEE (reference sequence). The junction had 9 bases not matched to a gene; V was cut back by 4 bases and J by 3 bases. CDR3 length: 15 residues. This rearrangement joins TRBV5-4 to TRBJ1-2, with TRBD1 identical over 7 bases. This TCR came from a man between 60 and 75 years old with renal cell carcinoma. The sequenced sample was tumor tissue, obtained from a patient whose treatment was nephrectomy without radiotherapy. CDR3 coding DNA: TGTGCCAGCAGCGCAAGACAGGGTAGTTACTATGGCTACACCTTC. Protein sequence: CASSARQGSYYGYTF.